The entry below gives a single T cell receptor (beta chain) sequence along with its context. The sample belongs to a study of cytomegalovirus exposure and HLA in healthy donors. With 60 Vbeta and 13 Jbeta primers, the PCR was carried out. Assay used: immunoSEQ multiplex PCR; TCRdb lists only in-frame clones, some missing. The sample contains about 80,000 clones, 60% to 80% of which appear only once. The sample comprised PBMCs. This sequence was found in a woman aged 40 to 55 in good health and CMV-seropositive.

Written as DNA, the CDR3 is TGTGCCAGCAGCCCGGAGATCTCCTACAATGAGCAGTTCTTC. It codes for CASSPEISYNEQFF. V and J are TRBV7-9 and TRBJ2-1; no clear D gene. The CDR3 sequence is 14 residues long. The V gene's germline CDR1 is SEHNR and CDR2 FQNEAQ (reference sequence). V shed 5 bases and J shed 0 bases, with 8 bases lying between them. Looking up the rest from reference TRBV7-9 and TRBJ2-1 gives the full variable domain: DTGVSQNPRHKITKRGQNVTFRCDPISEHNRLYWYRQTLGQGPEFLTYFQNEAQLEKSRLLSDRFSAERPKGSFSTLEIQRTEQGDSAMYLCASSPEISYNEQFFGPGTRLTVL.